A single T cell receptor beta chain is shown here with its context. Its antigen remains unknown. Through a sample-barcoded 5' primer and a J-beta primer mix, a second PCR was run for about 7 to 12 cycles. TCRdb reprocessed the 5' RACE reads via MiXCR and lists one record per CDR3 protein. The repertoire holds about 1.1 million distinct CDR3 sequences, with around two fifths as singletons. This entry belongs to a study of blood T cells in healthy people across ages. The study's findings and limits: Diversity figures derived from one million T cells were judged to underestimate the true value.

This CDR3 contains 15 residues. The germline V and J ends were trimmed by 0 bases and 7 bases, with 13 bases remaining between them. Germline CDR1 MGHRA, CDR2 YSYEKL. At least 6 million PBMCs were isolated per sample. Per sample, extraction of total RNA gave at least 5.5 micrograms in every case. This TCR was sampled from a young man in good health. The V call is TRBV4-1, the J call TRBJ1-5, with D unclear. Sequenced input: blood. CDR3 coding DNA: TGCGCCAGCAGCCAAGAAGGGAGACCCAAACAGCCCCAGCATTTT. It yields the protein CASSQEGRPKQPQHF.